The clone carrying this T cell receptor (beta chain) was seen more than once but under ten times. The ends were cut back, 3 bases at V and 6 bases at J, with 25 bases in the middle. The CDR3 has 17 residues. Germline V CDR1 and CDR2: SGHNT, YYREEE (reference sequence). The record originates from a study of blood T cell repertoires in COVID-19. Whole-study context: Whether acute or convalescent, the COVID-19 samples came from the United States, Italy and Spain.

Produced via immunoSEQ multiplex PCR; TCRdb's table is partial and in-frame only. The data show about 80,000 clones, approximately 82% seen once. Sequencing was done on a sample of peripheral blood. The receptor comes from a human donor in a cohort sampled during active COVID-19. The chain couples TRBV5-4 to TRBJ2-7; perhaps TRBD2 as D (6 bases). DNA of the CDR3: TGTGCCAGCAGCTCCCGGGGAGGCGCCTACTTCGTGACCGAGCAGTACTTC. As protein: CASSSRGGAYFVTEQYF.